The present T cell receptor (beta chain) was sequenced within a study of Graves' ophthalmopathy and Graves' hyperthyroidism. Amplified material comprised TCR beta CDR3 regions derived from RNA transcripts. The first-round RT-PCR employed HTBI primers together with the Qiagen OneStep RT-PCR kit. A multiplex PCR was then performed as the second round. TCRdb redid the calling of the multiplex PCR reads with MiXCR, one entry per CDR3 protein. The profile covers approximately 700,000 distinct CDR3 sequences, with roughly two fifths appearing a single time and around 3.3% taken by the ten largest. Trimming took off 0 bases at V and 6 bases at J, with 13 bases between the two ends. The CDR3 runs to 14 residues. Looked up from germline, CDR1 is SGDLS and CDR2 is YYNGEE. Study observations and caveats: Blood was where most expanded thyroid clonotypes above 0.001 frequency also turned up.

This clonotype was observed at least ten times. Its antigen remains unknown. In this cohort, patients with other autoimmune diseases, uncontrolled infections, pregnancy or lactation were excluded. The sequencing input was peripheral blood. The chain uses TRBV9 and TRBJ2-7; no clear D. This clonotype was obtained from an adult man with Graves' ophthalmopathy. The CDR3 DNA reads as TGTGCCAGCAGCGTAGTATCAGAAGGAAGCGAGCAGTACTTC. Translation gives CASSVVSEGSEQYF.